Following are 5 T cell receptor beta chains from one sample sequenced in a study of T-cell memory formation after mild COVID-19. TCRdb itself ran the 5' RACE reads through MiXCR, one entry per CDR3 protein. The sample has about 240,000 distinct CDR3 sequences, around 10% seen once. Sequencing was carried out using PBMCs or a T cell subset sorted from them (not recorded which). The receptors were gathered from a man aged 18 to 30 who had mild COVID-19 (a few samples of this study predate the infection). Cell type and time point are not known.

The V gene is TRBV20-1, the J gene TRBJ1-5; D call uncertain. Deletions cut 1 base from V and 4 bases from J, with 8 bases between. The CDR3 has 13 residues. Per the germline V gene, CDR1 is DFQATT and CDR2 is SNEGSKA (reference sequence). CDR3 residues: CSARVGPNQPQHF. The CDR3 DNA is TGCAGTGCTAGAGTCGGCCCGAATCAGCCCCAGCATTTT.

The J gene is TRBJ1-6, the V gene TRBV5-1, with D unclear. Trimming shortened V by 0 bases and J by 6 bases, and 7 bases separated the two germline ends. The CDR3 consists of 14 residues. Germline loops: CDR1 SGHRS, CDR2 YFSETQ. Here the CDR3 DNA reads TGCGCCAGCAGCTTGGGGGCGGGTAATTCACCCCTCCACTTT. As protein: CASSLGAGNSPLHF.

This sequence joins TRBV24-1 and TRBJ2-2, with D possibly TRBD2 on 5 matching bases. V lost 4 bases, J lost 7 bases, and 9 bases lay in between. The germline CDR1 and CDR2 sequences are KGHDR and SFDVKD. The CDR3 is 13 amino acids. Here the CDR3 reads CATSEARGGELFF. The DNA for the CDR3 is TGTGCCACCAGTGAAGCACGGGGCGGGGAGCTGTTTTTT.

This clonotype was detected a few times. The chain joins TRBV4-2 to TRBJ1-2, with D hard to call. The CDR3 consists of 15 residues. V was clipped by 4 bases and J by 3 bases, with 15 bases between them. Germline-derived CDR1 and CDR2 are LGHNA and YNFKEQ. The CDR3 loop reads CASSPLVGGDYGYTF. CDR3 sequence (DNA): TGTGCCAGCAGCCCACTGGTTGGCGGAGACTATGGCTACACCTTC.

The V and J genes are TRBV9 and TRBJ1-2; tentative D call: TRBD1 (5 bases). With 3 bases removed from V and 4 bases from J, the gap between germline ends came to 19 bases. Germline CDR1 reads SGDLS; CDR2 reads YYNGEE. This CDR3 contains 16 residues. Here the CDR3 DNA reads TGTGCCAGCAGCGCTTATGGGGGTCAGGGAGTCTATGGCTACACCTTC. Residues: CASSAYGGQGVYGYTF. Drawing the rest from reference TRBV9 and TRBJ1-2, the complete variable domain is DSGVTQTPKHLITATGQRVTLRCSPRSGDLSVYWYQQSLDQGLQFLIQYYNGEERAKGNILERFSAQQFPDLHSELNLSSLELGDSALYFCASSAYGGQGVYGYTFGSGTRLTVV.